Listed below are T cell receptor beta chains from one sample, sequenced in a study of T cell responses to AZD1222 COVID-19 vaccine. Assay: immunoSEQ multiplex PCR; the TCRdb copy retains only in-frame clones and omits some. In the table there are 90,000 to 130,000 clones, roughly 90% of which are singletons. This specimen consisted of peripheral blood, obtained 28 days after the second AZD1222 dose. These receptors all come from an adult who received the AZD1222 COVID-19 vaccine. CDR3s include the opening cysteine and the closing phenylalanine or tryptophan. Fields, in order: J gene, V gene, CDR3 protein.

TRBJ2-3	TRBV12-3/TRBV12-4	CASRRGSGTRGYF
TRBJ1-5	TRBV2	CASSGSSSNQPQHF
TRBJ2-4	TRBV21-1	CASSKIWGWLSPNPVAKNIQYF
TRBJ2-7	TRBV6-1	CASSEVDEEQYF
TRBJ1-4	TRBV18	CASSIFATNEKLFF
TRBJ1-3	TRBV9	CASSVATGESGNTIYF
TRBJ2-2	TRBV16	CASSPFGTNTGELFF
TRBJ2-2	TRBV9	CASSVVTASGGELFF
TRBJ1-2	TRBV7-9	CASTQPEGYGYTF
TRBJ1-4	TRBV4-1	CASSPIKGEKLFF